This TCR beta chain was captured by sequencing in a study of T cell changes during pregnancy in multiple sclerosis. Generated by immunoSEQ multiplex PCR, the TCRdb table keeps only in-frame clones and is missing some. Of about 57,000 clones listed, around 93% are singletons. V lost 4 bases and J 3 bases, leaving 9 bases between the germline ends. Germline V gives CDR1 GTSNPN, CDR2 SVGIG (reference sequence). The CDR3 covers 13 residues. The sequence came from a female donor in good health, enrolled as a control in a pregnancy study. The sequencing used peripheral blood, collected after pregnancy. V is TRBV30 and J is TRBJ1-4; possibly TRBD1 for D (5 bases). The CDR3 spells CAWTWGANEKLFF. CDR3 DNA: TGTGCCTGGACCTGGGGGGCTAATGAAAAACTGTTTTTT.